In its sample, the clone carrying this T cell receptor beta chain was seen a few times. Antigen specificity is unknown. The sample belongs to a study of T-cell memory formation after mild COVID-19. Study-level points and caveats: Some responding clones appeared in pre-infection memory, suggesting cross-reactive memory joined. A balance of CD4 and CD8 characterized clones contracting day 15 to 85, whereas later expanders leaned CD4+.

CDR3 length equals 15 residues. Germline lookup yields CDR1 MNHEY and CDR2 SMNVEV (reference sequence). J gave up 1 base and V 3 bases, and 3 bases lay outside the gene matches. TCR alpha and TCR beta cDNA libraries carrying sample barcodes and UMIs were produced by 5'RACE using constant-segment primers. Via MiXCR, TCRdb re-called the 5' RACE reads, giving one row per CDR3 protein. The sample shows about 270,000 distinct CDR3 sequences, roughly 18% of them seen only once. Sequencing was performed on PBMCs or a T cell subset sorted from them (not recorded which). The source of this sequence is a man younger than 30 who had mild COVID-19 (a few samples of this study predate the infection). Cell type and time point are not known. This chain links TRBV27 with TRBJ2-1, with 7 bases lining up with TRBD2. CDR3 protein: CASSLMGGSYNEQFF. CDR3 nucleotides: TGTGCCAGCAGTTTGATGGGGGGGTCCTACAATGAGCAGTTCTTC.